The 9 T cell receptor beta chains given below trace back to one sample, sequenced in a study of PD-1 blockade in classical Hodgkin lymphoma (dated by TCRdb to 2019 to 2021). Library preparation used the immunoSEQ multiplex PCR assay. Sourced from immuneACCESS, this table was stored by TCRdb with only in-frame sequences that have V and J called. A share of the clones is absent; for the studies checked, an unresolved V gene accounts for under half, and the remainder has no known explanation. The table for this sample lists 30,000 to 35,000 clones; roughly 82% of them were counted only once. The ten largest account for about 32% of the sample. Explained via the paper, the time point label denotes: cycle 1 day 1 (C1D1), immediately before nivolumab initiation. Relapse after autologous stem cell transplantation had occurred in all trial patients, and cohorts A, B and C were distinguished by prior brentuximab vedotin exposure.

The specimen comprised peripheral blood mononuclear cells (PBMCs), sampled at baseline. The origin of the receptors is a human donor with classical Hodgkin lymphoma.

The chain has TRBV6-1 and TRBJ2-3; possibly TRBD1 for D (6 bases). CDR1 is MNHNS and CDR2 is SASEGT in the germline V gene. The CDR3 length is 18 residues. With 1 base removed from V and 0 bases from J, the gap between germline ends came to 17 bases. The CDR3 DNA is TGTGCCAGCAGTGAAGGAGGGACAACCCGGCTTAGCACAGATACGCAGTATTTT. Its protein is CASSEGGTTRLSTDTQYF.

The rearrangement uses TRBV25-1 and TRBJ1-2; TRBD1 aligns across 7 bases. Germline V CDR1 and CDR2: MGHDK, SYGVNS. With 0 bases clipped from V and 4 bases from J, the junction kept 5 bases outside the gene matches. This CDR3 is 15 amino acids long. The CDR3 DNA is TGTGCCAGCAGTGAATACGACAGGGAATTCTATGGCTACACCTTC. It specifies CASSEYDREFYGYTF.

The rearrangement uses TRBV29-1 and TRBJ2-1; weak D call: TRBD1 (5 bases). Germline V gene lookup returns CDR1 SQVTM and CDR2 ANQGSEA. Trimming removed 7 bases from V and 2 bases from J, with 9 bases in between. This CDR3 comprises 12 residues. Written as DNA, the CDR3 is TGCAGCGCTCAGGGCCCCTACAATGAGCAGTTCTTC. Its translation is CSAQGPYNEQFF.

Regarding this clone: The junction shows a germline mismatch at one end, possibly a read error. The chain carries TRBV7-2 and TRBJ2-5, with D tentatively TRBD1 (5 bases). The CDR3 sequence is 13 residues long. Germline CDR1 is SGHTA and CDR2 is FQGNSA. The CDR3 loop reads CANSPGHKETQYF. Here the CDR3 DNA reads TGTGCCAACAGCCCCGGACACAAGGAGACCCAGTACTTC.

There are a few counts of this clone. The chain recombines TRBV6-5 with TRBJ1-2; no definite D call. Trimming pared 2 bases from V and 7 bases from J, leaving 8 bases between. CDR3 length: 12 residues. Germline V lookup: CDR1 MNHEY, CDR2 SVGAGI. CDR3 coding DNA: TGTGCCAGCAGTTACGTGGGAGGTGGCTACACCTTC. It is translated as CASSYVGGGYTF.

This chain uses TRBV2 with TRBJ2-1, with TRBD1 identical over 7 bases. The CDR3 totals 13 residues. The germline gives CDR1 SNHLY, CDR2 FYNNEI. Unmatched junction bases numbered 3, after V lost 8 bases and J lost 2 bases. This CDR3 is CASAGTAYNEQFF. Written as DNA, the CDR3 is TGTGCCAGCGCCGGGACAGCCTACAATGAGCAGTTCTTC.

CDR3 bases: TGTGCCAGCAGCTTACCCCCTGATGGGGCATACAACAATGAGCAGTTCTTC. Amino acids: CASSLPPDGAYNNEQFF. The genes are TRBV7-6 and TRBJ2-1; a weak D match, TRBD1 (5 bases). Trimming took off 2 bases at V and 5 bases at J, with 19 bases between the two ends. The CDR3 contains 17 residues. CDR1 and CDR2 from the germline V gene are SGHVS and FNYEAQ.

This chain uses TRBV18 with TRBJ2-7; TRBD1 is a possible D gene (6 bases). Deletions cut 3 bases from V and 3 bases from J, with 15 bases between. CDR1 is KGHSH, CDR2 LQKENI, per germline. This CDR3 is 15 amino acids long. The CDR3 is CASSPGLDRNYEQYF. CDR3 DNA: TGTGCCAGCTCACCTGGGCTGGACAGAAACTACGAGCAGTACTTC.

The rearrangement links TRBV7-2 to TRBJ1-6, with D uncertain. This CDR3 is 13 amino acids long. Trimming left V 5 bases short and J 9 bases short, with 11 bases between. Germline CDR1 is SGHTA and CDR2 is FQGNSA. The CDR3 DNA sequence: TGTGCCAGCAGCCCCGATTTTAGTTCACCCCTCCACTTT. It specifies CASSPDFSSPLHF.